This paragraph reports one TCR beta chain. Only in-frame clones appear in the TCRdb table, and some are missing; sequencing was by immunoSEQ multiplex PCR. The sample has 2,500,000 or so clones, 90% to 95% seen once. The CDR3 sequence is 15 residues long. V dropped 1 base and J dropped 7 bases, with 14 bases sitting between them. CDR1 is SNHLY, CDR2 FYNNEI, per germline. The source of the sample is a study of shared clonotypes between healthy human individuals. The chain joins TRBV2 to TRBJ2-1; D may be TRBD1 or TRBD2 (5 bases each). This receptor was obtained from a man younger than 30 in good health. Some clones in this sample may be carry-over from other donors' samples. Sequencing was done on a sample of naive CD4+ T cells from PBMCs. Subset denoted: CD45RA+ positively selected. The DNA for the CDR3 is TGTGCCAGCAGTGAAGTAACACGAGGGGATAATGAGCAGTTCTTC. It is translated as CASSEVTRGDNEQFF.